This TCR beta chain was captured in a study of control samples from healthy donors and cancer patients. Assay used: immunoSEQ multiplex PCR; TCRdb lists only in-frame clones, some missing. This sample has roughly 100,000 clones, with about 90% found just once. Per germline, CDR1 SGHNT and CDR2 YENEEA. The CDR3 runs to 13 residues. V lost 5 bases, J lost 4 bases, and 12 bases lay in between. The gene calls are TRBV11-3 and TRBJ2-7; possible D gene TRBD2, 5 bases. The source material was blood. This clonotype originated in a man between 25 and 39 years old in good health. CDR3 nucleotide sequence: TGTGCCAGCAGCACACTAGGCAGATACGAGCAGTACTTC. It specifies CASSTLGRYEQYF.